This TCR beta chain comes out of a study of T cells in Graves' hyperthyroidism and ophthalmopathy. Study results and caveats: The model identified upcoming ophthalmopathy a median 6.5 months ahead of onset.

Diagnosis of hyperthyroidism was new in patients aged 18 to 65, and its duration was under 2 months. The CDR3 contains 15 residues. V gave up 0 bases and J gave up 5 bases, with 13 bases separating them. Germline-derived CDR1 and CDR2 are MGHRA and YSYEKL. This clonotype was seen more than once but under ten times. The antigen remains unidentified. From RNA transcripts, TCR beta CDR3 regions were amplified. A set of HTBI primers served as the primers for a first-round RT-PCR of the TCR CDR3. TCRdb independently ran MiXCR on the multiplex PCR reads; one entry per CDR3 protein. Among under 200,000 distinct CDR3 sequences listed, over 8% were seen once.

The V and J genes are TRBV4-1 and TRBJ1-2, with D perhaps matching TRBD1 (5 bases). Sequencing was performed on blood. The TCR was taken from a woman aged 18-30 years with Graves' hyperthyroidism that later progressed to Graves' ophthalmopathy. The CDR3 DNA sequence: TGCGCCAGCAGCCAAGACGAGGGGCGCATATATGGCTACACCTTC. Protein sequence: CASSQDEGRIYGYTF.